One T cell receptor beta chain is described in this entry. Its antigen is not known. This entry comes from a study of cytomegalovirus exposure and HLA in healthy donors. PCR amplification relied on 60 Vbeta primers (plus 13 Jbeta primers). Method: immunoSEQ multiplex PCR; TCRdb's copy keeps in-frame clones and lacks some. Here the sample spans under 85,000 clones, around 74% being singletons. This CDR3 has 12 residues. V was shortened by 4 bases and J by 11 bases, with 12 bases between the two germline ends. Germline V gene data show CDR1 as KGHSH and CDR2 as LQKENI. Study-level points and caveats: The listing of 150 to 200 TCR beta chains classed them as cytomegalovirus-associated. Later on, analysis showed that most CMV-associated TCR beta chains appeared to be HLA-restricted. A few CMV-associated chains were confirmed in vitro to be specific for CMV antigens.

Material: PBMCs. This receptor was taken from a woman in her twenties or thirties in good health and CMV-seropositive. The chain is built from TRBV18 and TRBJ1-5; D is ambiguous. The CDR3 DNA reads as TGTGCCAGCTCACACGACGGGATGGCCCAGCATTTT. Encoded protein: CASSHDGMAQHF.